This T cell receptor beta chain was sequenced during a study of patients and donors after allogeneic stem cell transplantation (dated by TCRdb to 2019 to 2021). Many counts were recorded for this clonotype. Its specific antigen is unknown. One base away there is no much larger clone; base qualities are not given. The library was made by RT-PCR. These reads were obtained on a NextSeq 550. The public reads were quality trimmed at Q25 with fastp and then assembled into clones with MiXCR by TCRdb, keeping productive beta chains. Duplicate CDR3 protein sequences are folded into a single record with the most common DNA and genes. The sample contains about 18,000 distinct CDR3 sequences, 4.9% of them found a single time. The leading ten clones occupy approximately 39% of the sample. The germline V gene (reference sequence) supplies CDR1 LNHDA and CDR2 SQIVND. Inclusive of the bounding cysteine and phenylalanine, the CDR3 is 16 residues long. Only CDR3 DNA is held: 48 bases, read in frame from base 1. V is cut by 3 bases and J by 0 bases, and the space between the germline ends is 15 bases.

In this chain, TRBV19 is recombined with TRBJ2-7, with a tentative D gene TRBD1 over 5 matching bases. Sequencing was performed on blood, either unsorted or a sorted T cell fraction (not recorded which). The clonotype originates from a human donor who was either an allogeneic HSCT recipient or a stem cell or donor lymphocyte infusion donor (not recorded which). It is not recorded whose cells these are; they may come from a transplant donor. The CDR3 region: CASSISHRLYSYEQYF. Read as DNA, the sequence is TGTGCCAGTAGTATCTCCCACAGGCTATACTCCTACGAGCAGTACTTC.